The 2 T cell receptor beta chains given below trace back to one sample, sequenced in a study of Tregs in tolerant kidney transplant recipients. Some clones are missing from TCRdb's copy, which holds only in-frame ones; the method was immunoSEQ multiplex PCR. Of some 62,000 clones in the sample, roughly 98% are singletons; the top ten hold around 0.3%. The specimen comprised Tregs from blood, sampled before the transplant. All receptors come from a human donor who received a combined kidney and bone marrow transplant.

The chain has TRBV27 and TRBJ1-5, with 9 bases lining up with TRBD1. The germline CDR1 and CDR2 sequences are MNHEY and SMNVEV (reference sequence). Trimming removed 0 bases from V and 5 bases from J; junction bases left unmatched: 2. The CDR3 runs 15 residues. The CDR3 region is CASSLSGQGYQPQHF. CDR3 sequence (DNA): TGTGCCAGCAGTTTATCGGGACAGGGTTATCAGCCCCAGCATTTT.

This chain joins TRBV5-4 and TRBJ2-7, with 7 bases identical to TRBD1. This CDR3 spans 15 amino acids. CDR1 and CDR2 (germline): SGHNT, YYREEE (reference sequence). V shed 4 bases and J 3 bases; nucleotides not matched to a gene: 10. CDR3 coding DNA: TGTGCCAGCAGCGGAAGACAGGGTTCGCACTACGAGCAGTACTTC. Translated, it gives CASSGRQGSHYEQYF.